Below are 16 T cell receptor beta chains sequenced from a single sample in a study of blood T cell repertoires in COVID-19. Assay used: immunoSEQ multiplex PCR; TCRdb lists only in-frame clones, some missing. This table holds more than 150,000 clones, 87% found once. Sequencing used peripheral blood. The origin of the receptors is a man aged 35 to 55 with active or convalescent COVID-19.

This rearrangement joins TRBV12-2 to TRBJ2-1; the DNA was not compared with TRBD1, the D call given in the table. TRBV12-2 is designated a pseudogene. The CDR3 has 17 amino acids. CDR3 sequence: CASRLGDRGQLYNEQFF. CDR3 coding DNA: TGTGCAAGTCGCTTAGGGGACAGGGGGCAATTATACAATGAGCAGTTCTTC.

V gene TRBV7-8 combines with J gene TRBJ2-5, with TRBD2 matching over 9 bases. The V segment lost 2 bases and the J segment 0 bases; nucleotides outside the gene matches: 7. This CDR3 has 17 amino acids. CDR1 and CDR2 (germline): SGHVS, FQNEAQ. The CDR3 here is CASSLNGAGGYQETQYF. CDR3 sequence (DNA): TGTGCCAGCAGCTTAAACGGGGCGGGGGGGTACCAAGAGACCCAGTACTTC.

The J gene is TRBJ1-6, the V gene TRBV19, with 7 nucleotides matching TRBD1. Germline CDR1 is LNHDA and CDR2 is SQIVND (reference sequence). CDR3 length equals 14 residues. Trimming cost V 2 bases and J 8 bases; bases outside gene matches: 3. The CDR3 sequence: CASSILDRDSPLHF. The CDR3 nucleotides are TGTGCCAGTAGTATACTCGACAGGGATTCACCCCTCCACTTT.

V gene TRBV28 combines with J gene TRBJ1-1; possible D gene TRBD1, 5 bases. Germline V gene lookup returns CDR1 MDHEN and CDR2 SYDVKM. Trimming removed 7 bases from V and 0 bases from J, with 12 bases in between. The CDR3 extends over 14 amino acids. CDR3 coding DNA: TGTGCCAGCACCCCAACAGGATTGAACACTGAAGCTTTCTTT. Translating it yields CASTPTGLNTEAFF.

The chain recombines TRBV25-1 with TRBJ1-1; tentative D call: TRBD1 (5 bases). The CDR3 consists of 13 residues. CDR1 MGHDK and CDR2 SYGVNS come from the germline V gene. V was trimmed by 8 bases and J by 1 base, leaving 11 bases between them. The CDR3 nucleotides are TGTGCCAGCGGGGGACTTCCGAACACTGAAGCTTTCTTT. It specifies CASGGLPNTEAFF.

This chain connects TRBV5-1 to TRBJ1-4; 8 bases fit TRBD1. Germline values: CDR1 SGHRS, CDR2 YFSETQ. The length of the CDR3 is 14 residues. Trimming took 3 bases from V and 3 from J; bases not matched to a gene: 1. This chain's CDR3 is CASSSQGANEKLFF. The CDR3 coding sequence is TGCGCCAGCAGCTCACAGGGGGCTAATGAAAAACTGTTTTTT.

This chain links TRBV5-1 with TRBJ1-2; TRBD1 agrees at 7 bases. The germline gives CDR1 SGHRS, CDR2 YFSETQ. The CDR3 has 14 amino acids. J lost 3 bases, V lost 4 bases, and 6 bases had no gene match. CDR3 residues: CASSPTGTDYGYTF. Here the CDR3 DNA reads TGCGCCAGCAGCCCGACCGGGACAGACTATGGCTACACCTTC. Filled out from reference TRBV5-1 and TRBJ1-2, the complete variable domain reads KAGVTQTPRYLIKTRGQQVTLSCSPISGHRSVSWYQQTPGQGLQFLFEYFSETQRNKGNFPGRFSGRQFSNSRSEMNVSTLELGDSALYLCASSPTGTDYGYTFGSGTRLTVV.

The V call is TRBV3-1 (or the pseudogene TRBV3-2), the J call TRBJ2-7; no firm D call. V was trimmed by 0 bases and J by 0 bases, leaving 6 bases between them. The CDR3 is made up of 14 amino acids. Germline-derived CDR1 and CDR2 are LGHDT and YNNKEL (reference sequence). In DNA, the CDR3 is TGTGCCAGCAGCCAAGATCCGTCCTCCTACGAGCAGTACTTC. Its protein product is CASSQDPSSYEQYF.

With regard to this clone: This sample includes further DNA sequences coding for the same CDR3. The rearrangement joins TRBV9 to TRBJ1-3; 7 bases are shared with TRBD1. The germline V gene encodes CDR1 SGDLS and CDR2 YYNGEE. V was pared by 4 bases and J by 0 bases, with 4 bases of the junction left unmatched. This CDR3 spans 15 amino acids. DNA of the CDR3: TGTGCCAGCAGCCCCCGGACAGGCTCTGGAAACACCATATATTTT. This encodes CASSPRTGSGNTIYF.

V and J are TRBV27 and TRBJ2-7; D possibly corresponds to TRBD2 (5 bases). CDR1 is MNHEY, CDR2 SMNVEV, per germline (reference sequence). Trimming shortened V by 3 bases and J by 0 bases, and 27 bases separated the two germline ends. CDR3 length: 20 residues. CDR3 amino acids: CASSFSKGPYSRESSYEQYF. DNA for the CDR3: TGTGCCAGCAGTTTTAGTAAAGGACCCTATTCCCGGGAATCCTCCTACGAGCAGTACTTC.

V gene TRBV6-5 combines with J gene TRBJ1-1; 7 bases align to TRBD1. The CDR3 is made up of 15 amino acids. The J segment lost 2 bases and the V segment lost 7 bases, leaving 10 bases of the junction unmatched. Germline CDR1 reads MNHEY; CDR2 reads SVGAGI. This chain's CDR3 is CASISTGYPNTEAFF. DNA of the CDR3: TGTGCCAGCATTTCGACAGGGTACCCTAACACTGAAGCTTTCTTT.

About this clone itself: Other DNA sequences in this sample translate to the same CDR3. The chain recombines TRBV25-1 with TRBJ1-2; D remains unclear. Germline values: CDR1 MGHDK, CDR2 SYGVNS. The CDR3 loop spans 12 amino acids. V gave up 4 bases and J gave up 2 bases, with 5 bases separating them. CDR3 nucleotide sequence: TGTGCCAGCAGTGGAGGGAACTATGGCTACACCTTC. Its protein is CASSGGNYGYTF.

The CDR3 sequence: CASSLVTGGRDTEAFF. Written as DNA, the CDR3 is TGTGCCAGCAGCCTAGTGACAGGGGGACGGGACACTGAAGCTTTCTTT. This chain uses TRBV7-2 with TRBJ1-1; 9 bases agree with TRBD1. Germline CDR1 reads SGHTA; CDR2 reads FQGNSA. V dropped 5 bases and J dropped 3; count of bases not matched to a gene: 10. The CDR3 totals 16 residues.

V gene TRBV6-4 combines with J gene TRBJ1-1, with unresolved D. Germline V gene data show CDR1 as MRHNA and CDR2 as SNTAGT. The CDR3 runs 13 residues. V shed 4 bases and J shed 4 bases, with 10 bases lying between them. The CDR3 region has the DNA TGTGCCAGCAGTGTGGAGGGATCCACTGAAGCTTTCTTT. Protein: CASSVEGSTEAFF.

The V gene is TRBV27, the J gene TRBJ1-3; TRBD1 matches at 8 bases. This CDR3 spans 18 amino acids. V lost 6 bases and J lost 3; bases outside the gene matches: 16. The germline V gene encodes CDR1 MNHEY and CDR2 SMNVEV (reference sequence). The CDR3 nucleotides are TGTGCCAGCAGATCCGCCAACCCCCCAGGGGGCTTTGGAAACACCATATATTTT. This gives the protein CASRSANPPGGFGNTIYF.

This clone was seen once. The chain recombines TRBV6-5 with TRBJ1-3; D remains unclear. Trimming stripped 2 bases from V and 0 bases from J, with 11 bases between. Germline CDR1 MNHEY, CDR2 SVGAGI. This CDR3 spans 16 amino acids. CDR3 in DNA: TGTGCCAGCAGTTACACCCCCGGGAGCTCTGGAAACACCATATATTTT. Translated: CASSYTPGSSGNTIYF.